This TCR beta chain was identified during a study of blood T cells in healthy people across ages. Study in general: Roughly one uniquely barcoded beta molecule per two T cells was captured.

Each donor's blood draw was 7.5 to 10 milliliters of peripheral blood. This CDR3 has 16 residues. V was cut by 0 bases and J by 8 bases, with 16 bases left in between. The germline V gene has CDR1 MNHNY and CDR2 SVGAGI (reference sequence). In regard to this clonotype: The antigen is not known.

Primers used in a second PCR of roughly 6 to 11 cycles were a sample-barcoded 5' primer and a J-beta primer mix. Any given sample supplied a minimum of 2.5 million CDR3-containing paired-end reads. One entry per CDR3 protein results from TCRdb running MiXCR on the 5' RACE reads. The sample consists of 600,000 to 650,000 distinct CDR3 sequences, around 54% of them appearing once. Study-wide points: Roughly linear declines in TCR beta diversity per million T cells occurred with age.

The sequenced sample was blood. V and J are TRBV6-6 and TRBJ1-4, with unresolved D. The sequence was collected from a man aged 60 to 75 in good health. CDR3 DNA sequence: TGTGCCAGCAGTTACTCCCCGCCCAGTTACCGGGAAAAACTGTTTTTT. Translated, it gives CASSYSPPSYREKLFF.